This T cell receptor (beta chain) is from a study of cytomegalovirus exposure and HLA in healthy donors. Germline CDR1 reads SGHKS; CDR2 reads YYEKEE (reference sequence). V gave up 5 bases and J gave up 4 bases; unmatched junction bases: 3. The CDR3 spans 14 residues. TCRdb's copy holds only in-frame clones and misses some; the assay was immunoSEQ multiplex PCR. The sample shows about 40,000 clones, 93% of them seen only once. The rearrangement joins TRBV5-5 to TRBJ2-2; 9 bases are shared with TRBD1. The sequence was collected from a young woman in good health and CMV-seronegative. The source material was PBMCs. The CDR3 loop is CASSLTGGTGELFF. The DNA for the CDR3 is TGTGCCAGCAGTTTGACAGGGGGCACCGGGGAGCTGTTTTTT.